This T cell receptor beta chain derives from a study of PD-1 blockade in classical Hodgkin lymphoma. The CDR3 runs 15 residues. This clone was observed a few times. All the patients suffered relapse after autologous stem cell transplantation, and brentuximab vedotin exposure differed. The table came from immunoSEQ multiplex PCR; TCRdb's copy has only in-frame clones and leaves some out. The table includes 50,000 to 65,000 clones, approximately 90% detected once. Sample: peripheral blood mononuclear cells (PBMCs), taken before the second cycle of nivolumab. The genes are TRBV1 and TRBJ2-5. TRBV1 is given as a pseudogene. The origin of this receptor is a human donor with classical Hodgkin lymphoma. The CDR3 here is CTSSQTDEIQETQYF. The CDR3 nucleotides read TGCACCAGCAGCCAGACGGACGAGATCCAAGAGACCCAGTACTTC.